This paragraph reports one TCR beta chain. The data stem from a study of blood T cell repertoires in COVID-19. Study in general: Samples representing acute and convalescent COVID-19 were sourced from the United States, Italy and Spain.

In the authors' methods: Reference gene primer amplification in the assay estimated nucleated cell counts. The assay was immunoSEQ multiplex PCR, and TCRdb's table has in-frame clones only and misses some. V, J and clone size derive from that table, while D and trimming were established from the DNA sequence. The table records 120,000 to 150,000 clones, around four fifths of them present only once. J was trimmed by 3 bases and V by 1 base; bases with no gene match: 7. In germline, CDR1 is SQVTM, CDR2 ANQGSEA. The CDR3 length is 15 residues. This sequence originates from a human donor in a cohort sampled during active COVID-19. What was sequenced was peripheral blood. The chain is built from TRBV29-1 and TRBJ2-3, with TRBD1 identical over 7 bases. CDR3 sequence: CSVEVYRGRTDTQYF. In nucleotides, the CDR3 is TGCAGCGTTGAAGTATATAGGGGGCGGACAGATACGCAGTATTTT.